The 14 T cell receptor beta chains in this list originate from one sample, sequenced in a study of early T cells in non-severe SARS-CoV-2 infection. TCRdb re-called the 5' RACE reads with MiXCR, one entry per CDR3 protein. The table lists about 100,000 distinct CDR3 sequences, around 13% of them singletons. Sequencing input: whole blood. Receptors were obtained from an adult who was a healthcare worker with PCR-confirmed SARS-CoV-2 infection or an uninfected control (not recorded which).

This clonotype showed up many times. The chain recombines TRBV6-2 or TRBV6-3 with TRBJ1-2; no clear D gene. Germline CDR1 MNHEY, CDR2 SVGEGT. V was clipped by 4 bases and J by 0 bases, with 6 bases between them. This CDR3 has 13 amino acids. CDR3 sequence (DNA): TGTGCCAGCAGTTCAACCTCTAACTATGGCTACACCTTC. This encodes CASSSTSNYGYTF.

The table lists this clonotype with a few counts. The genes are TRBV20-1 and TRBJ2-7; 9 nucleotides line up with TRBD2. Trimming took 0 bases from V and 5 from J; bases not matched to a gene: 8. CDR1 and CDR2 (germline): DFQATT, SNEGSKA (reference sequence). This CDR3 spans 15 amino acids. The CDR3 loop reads CSARDLSGRGDEQYF. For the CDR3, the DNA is TGCAGTGCTAGAGATCTTAGCGGGAGAGGGGACGAGCAGTACTTC.

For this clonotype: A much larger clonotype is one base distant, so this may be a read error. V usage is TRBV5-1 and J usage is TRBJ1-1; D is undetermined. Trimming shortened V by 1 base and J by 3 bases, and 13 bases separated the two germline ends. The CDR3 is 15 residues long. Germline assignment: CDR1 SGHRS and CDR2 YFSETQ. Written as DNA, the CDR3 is TGCGCCAGCAGCTTGTTTTCCCCCCGTCACACTGAAGCTTTCTTT. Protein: CASSLFSPRHTEAFF.

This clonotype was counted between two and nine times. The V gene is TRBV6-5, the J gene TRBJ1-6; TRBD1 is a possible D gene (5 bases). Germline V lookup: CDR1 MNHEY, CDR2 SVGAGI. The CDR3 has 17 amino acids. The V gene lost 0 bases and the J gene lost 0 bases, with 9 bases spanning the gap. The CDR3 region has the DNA TGTGCCAGCAGTTACTCGGGGCAGGGCTCCTATAATTCACCCCTCCACTTT. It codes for CASSYSGQGSYNSPLHF.

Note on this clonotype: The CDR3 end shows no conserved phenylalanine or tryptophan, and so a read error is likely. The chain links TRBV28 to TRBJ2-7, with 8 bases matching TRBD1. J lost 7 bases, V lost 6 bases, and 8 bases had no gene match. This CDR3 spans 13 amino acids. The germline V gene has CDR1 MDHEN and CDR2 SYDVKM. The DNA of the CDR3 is TGTGCCAGCAGCTCACAGGGGGTGAGGGAGCAGTACCTC. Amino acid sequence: CASSSQGVREQYL.

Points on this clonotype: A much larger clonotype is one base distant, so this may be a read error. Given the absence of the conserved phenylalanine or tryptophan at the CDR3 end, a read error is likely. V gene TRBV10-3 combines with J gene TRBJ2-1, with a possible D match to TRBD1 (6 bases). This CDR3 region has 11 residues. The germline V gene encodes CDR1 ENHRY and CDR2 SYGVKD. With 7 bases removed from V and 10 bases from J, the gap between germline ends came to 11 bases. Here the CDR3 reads CAITVGTEQFS. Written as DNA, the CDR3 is TGTGCCATCACGGTCGGGACAGAGCAGTTCTCC.

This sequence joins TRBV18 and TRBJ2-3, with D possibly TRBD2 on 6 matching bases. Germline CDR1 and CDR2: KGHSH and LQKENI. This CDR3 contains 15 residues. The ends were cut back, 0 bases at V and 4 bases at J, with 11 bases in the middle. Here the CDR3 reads CASSPPPTRPDTQYF. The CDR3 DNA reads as TGTGCCAGCTCACCACCGCCGACTAGGCCAGATACGCAGTATTTT.

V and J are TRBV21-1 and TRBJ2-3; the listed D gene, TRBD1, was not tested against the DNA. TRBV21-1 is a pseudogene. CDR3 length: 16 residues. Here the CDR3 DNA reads TGTGCCAGCAGCAAACAATTCCCGGCGAGCACAGATACGCAGTATTTT. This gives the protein CASSKQFPASTDTQYF.

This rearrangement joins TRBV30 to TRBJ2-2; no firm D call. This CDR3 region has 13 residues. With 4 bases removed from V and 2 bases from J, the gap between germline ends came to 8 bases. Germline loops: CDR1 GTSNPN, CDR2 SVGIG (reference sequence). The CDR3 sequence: CAWMGLNTGELFF. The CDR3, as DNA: TGTGCCTGGATGGGTCTCAACACCGGGGAGCTGTTTTTT.

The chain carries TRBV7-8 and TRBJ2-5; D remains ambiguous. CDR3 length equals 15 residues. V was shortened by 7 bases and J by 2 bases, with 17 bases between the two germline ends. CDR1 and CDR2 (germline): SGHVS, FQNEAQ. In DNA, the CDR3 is TGTGCCAGCACGAGTTACCACGATGTTCAAGAGACCCAGTACTTC. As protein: CASTSYHDVQETQYF.

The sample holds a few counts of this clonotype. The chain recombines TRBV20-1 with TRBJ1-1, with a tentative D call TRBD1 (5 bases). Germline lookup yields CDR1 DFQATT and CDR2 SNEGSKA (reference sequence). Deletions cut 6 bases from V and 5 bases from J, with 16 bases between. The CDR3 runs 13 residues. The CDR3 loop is CSAPRARGTEAFF. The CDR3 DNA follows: TGCAGTGCACCGCGGGCCCGGGGGACTGAAGCTTTCTTT.

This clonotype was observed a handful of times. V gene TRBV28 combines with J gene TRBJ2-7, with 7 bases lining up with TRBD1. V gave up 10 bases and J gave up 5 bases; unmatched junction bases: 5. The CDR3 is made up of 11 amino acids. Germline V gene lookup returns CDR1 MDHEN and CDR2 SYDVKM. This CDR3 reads CATRQGHEQYF. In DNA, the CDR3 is TGTGCCACCCGACAGGGCCACGAGCAGTACTTC.

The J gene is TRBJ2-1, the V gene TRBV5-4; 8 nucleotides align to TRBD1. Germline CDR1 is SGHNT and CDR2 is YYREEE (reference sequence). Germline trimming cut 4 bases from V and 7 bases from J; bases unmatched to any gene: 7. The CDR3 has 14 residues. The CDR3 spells CASSGQGMKNEQFF. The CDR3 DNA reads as TGTGCCAGCAGCGGACAGGGAATGAAGAATGAGCAGTTCTTC.

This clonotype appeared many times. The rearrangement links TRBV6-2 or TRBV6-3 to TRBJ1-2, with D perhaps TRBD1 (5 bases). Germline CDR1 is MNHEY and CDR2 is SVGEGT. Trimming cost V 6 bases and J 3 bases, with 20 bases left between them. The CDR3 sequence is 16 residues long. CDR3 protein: CASSPGTAAFHYGYTF. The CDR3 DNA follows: TGTGCCAGCAGCCCTGGGACCGCCGCTTTCCACTATGGCTACACCTTC.